The 9 T cell receptor beta chains in this list originate from one sample, sequenced in a study of tissue T cells after allogeneic stem cell transplantation. The assay was immunoSEQ multiplex PCR, and TCRdb's table has in-frame clones only and misses some. Here the sample spans 40,000 to 50,000 clones, around 66% being singletons. The sequenced sample was sorted cells pooled from one or two spleens. The receptors come from a pool of C57BL/6 mice in good health.

This clone has a handful of counts. The gene names given are mouse names. The read ends 1 residue early relative to the CDR3; the germline J gene fills the gap. The genes are TRBV2 and TRBJ2-3; no reliable D call. V lost 2 bases and J 0 bases, leaving 3 bases between the germline ends. The CDR3 is 13 amino acids. Germline loops: CDR1 LGHNA, CDR2 YSYQKL. CDR3 amino acids: CASSQRSAETLYF. CDR3 bases read: TGTGCCAGCAGCCAAAGGAGTGCAGAAACGCTGTAT.

As regards this clone: The germline and genes are mouse ones. The read falls 1 residue short of the CDR3 end, and the missing part is taken from the germline J gene. This chain connects TRBV1 to TRBJ2-4; 8 bases fit TRBD2. From germline, CDR1 is NSQYPW and CDR2 LRSPGD (reference sequence). V trimming: 2 bases; J trimming: 0 bases; junction bases outside the gene matches: 1. The CDR3 consists of 15 residues. The DNA read from the CDR3 is TGCACCTGCAGTGCAAACTGGGGGAGTCAAAACACCTTGTAC. Its translation: CTCSANWGSQNTLY. The full CDR3 reads CTCSANWGSQNTLYF.

Comments on this clone: Germline and genes here are mouse. The sequenced CDR3 bases are TGTGCCAGCAGACCGGGACAGGGGGTCACAGAAGTCTTC. Amino acids: CASRPGQGVTEVF. The entire CDR3 sequence reads CASRPGQGVTEVFF. The V and J genes are TRBV15 and TRBJ1-1; 11 bases agree with TRBD1. The read terminates 1 residue ahead of where the CDR3 ends, so the germline J gene completes it. V trimming: 6 bases; J trimming: 4 bases; junction bases outside the gene matches: 4. The CDR3 is 14 amino acids. The V gene's germline CDR1 is SGHND and CDR2 FRSKSL.

Concerning this clone itself: Mouse germline and gene names are used. The CDR3 end falls 1 residue outside the read, so it is completed with the germline J gene. Other DNA sequences of this sample code for an identical CDR3. The V gene is TRBV30, the J gene TRBJ2-7; possibly TRBD1 for D (6 bases). The germline V gene has CDR1 SQVVS and CDR2 ANEGSEA. CDR3 length equals 12 residues. V was shortened by 2 bases and J by 4 bases, with 9 bases between the two germline ends. The chain's CDR3 is CSSRNRVYEQYF. The sequenced CDR3 bases are TGTAGTTCTAGAAACAGGGTTTATGAACAGTAC.

As for this clone: Genes here carry mouse names. From the germline J gene comes the end of the CDR3, since the read stops 1 residue before it. This chain links TRBV19 with TRBJ2-2, with a weak D call TRBD1 (6 bases). The CDR3 covers 15 residues. Germline-derived CDR1 and CDR2 are FNHDT and SITEND (reference sequence). Trimming took off 4 bases at V and 3 bases at J, with 13 bases between the two ends. CDR3 DNA, as far as it was read: TGTGCCAGCAGTCCCCTGGCAGGGGACACCGGGCAGCTCTAC. Amino acid sequence: CASSPLAGDTGQLY. The whole CDR3 region reads CASSPLAGDTGQLYF.

Points on this clone: Any gene name here is a mouse gene name. The read ends 1 residue before the CDR3 terminus; that terminus is restored from the germline J gene. The genes are TRBV24 and TRBJ2-1; TRBD2 agrees at 7 bases. Germline CDR1 reads KGHTA; CDR2 reads FRNEEI. V dropped 0 bases and J dropped 4; count of bases not matched to a gene: 6. This CDR3 comprises 16 residues. The covered CDR3 bases are TGTGCCAGCAGTCTGTATATTGGGGGGAGGTATGCTGAGCAGTTC. Its protein product is CASSLYIGGRYAEQF. The complete CDR3 reads CASSLYIGGRYAEQFF.

Of note for this clone: The gene names here belong to mouse. Coverage ceases 1 residue before the CDR3 finishes, and the germline J gene fills in the end. The chain links TRBV5 to TRBJ2-3; 10 bases fit TRBD2. Germline CDR1 LGHNA, CDR2 YNLKQL (reference sequence). The CDR3 sequence is 16 residues long. J gave up 0 bases and V 3 bases, and 3 bases lay outside the gene matches. The CDR3: CASSHRDWGSAETLYF. The sequenced CDR3 bases are TGTGCCAGCAGCCACCGGGACTGGGGTAGTGCAGAAACGCTGTAT.

Details on this clone: The gene names here belong to mouse. The CDR3 region is CGASLGQGNERLFF. The part of the CDR3 DNA that was read is TGTGGTGCTAGTTTGGGACAGGGTAACGAAAGATTATTT. V is TRBV20 and J is TRBJ1-4; 9 positions match TRBD1. The CDR3 is cut off 1 residue early in the read; its end comes from the germline J gene. Germline CDR1 reads GFQATS; CDR2 reads STVNSAI. This CDR3 is built from 14 residues. The J segment lost 5 bases and the V segment lost 3 bases, leaving 4 bases of the junction unmatched.

Points on this clone: Genes and germline are mouse. Read sequence stops 1 residue before the CDR3 end, and the germline J gene provides the missing end. This chain uses TRBV12-1 with TRBJ2-5; 10 bases agree with TRBD2. CDR1 and CDR2 from the germline V gene are SGHSN and HYEKVE. This CDR3 has 14 amino acids. The J segment lost 5 bases and the V segment lost 3 bases, leaving 4 bases of the junction unmatched. The CDR3 loop reads CASSAGTGVDTQYF. The sequenced CDR3 bases are TGTGCCAGCTCTGCCGGGACTGGGGTAGACACCCAGTAC.